This T cell receptor beta chain was found in a study of T cells after yellow fever vaccination. TCRdb re-derived calls from the 5' RACE reads in MiXCR, one entry per CDR3 protein. Of about 120,000 distinct CDR3 sequences in the sample, about 7.2% are singletons; the top ten hold roughly 3%. V was cut by 6 bases and J by 11 bases, with 17 bases left in between. The CDR3 runs 12 residues. Study conclusions and caveats: It was the secondary response that reached its peak faster, day 5 versus 15, but it was weaker. Clones from primary vaccination mostly reappeared after the booster (around 97% CD4, over 85% CD8).

This clonotype was seen many times. No antigen is known for it. The sample consisted of CD4+ T cells sorted from PBMCs, taken more than 35 days after the first yellow fever vaccination. The V gene is TRBV12-3 or TRBV12-4, the J gene TRBJ2-7; tentatively, D is TRBD2 (6 bases). The sequence was obtained from a man between 18 and 35 years old who received the YFV17D yellow fever vaccine. CDR3: CASSLRGGTEYF. Written as DNA, the CDR3 is TGTGCCAGCAGCCTACGAGGCGGGACGGAGTACTTC.